This T cell receptor beta chain is drawn from a study of blood T cells in healthy people across ages. Study-wide results and caveats: When one million T cells were used, diversity estimates were thought to be underestimates. Observed TCR beta diversity per million T cells went down as age went up. This fall followed a roughly linear course with age.

Comments on this clonotype: Its specificity is not known.

Donors were healthy Caucasian individuals from Russia aged roughly 6 to 90. The V and J ends lost 3 bases and 4 bases, in that order; junction bases with no gene match: 6. The CDR3 covers 15 residues. Looked up from germline, CDR1 is MRHNA and CDR2 is SNTAGT. Primers used in a second PCR of roughly 7 to 11 cycles were a sample-barcoded 5' primer and a J-beta primer mix. The template-switch adaptor was a 5' adaptor with 12 random nucleotides. It tagged each cDNA molecule. TCRdb reanalysed the 5' RACE reads using MiXCR and keeps one entry per CDR3 protein. Of about 1.8 million distinct CDR3 sequences in the sample, less than 50% were seen once.

The clonotype comes from a woman in her forties in good health. The rearrangement links TRBV6-4 to TRBJ2-1; 7 positions agree with TRBD2. What was sequenced was blood. The CDR3 region has the DNA TGTGCCAGCAGTGAAAGACATAGCGGGTACAATGAGCAGTTCTTC. Amino acids: CASSERHSGYNEQFF.